Below, one TCR beta chain is given with its context. The target of this receptor is not known. No per-base quality is available; no much larger clone lies one base away. The data stem from a study of cytomegalovirus exposure and HLA in healthy donors (TCRdb year 2017). With regard to the full study: According to an earlier analysis of around 600 of the donors, about 179 million T cells yielded 117 million unique TCR beta sequences and around 300 Gb of sequence data. The study aimed to test whether cataloging public T cell receptors could reveal signatures of past pathogen exposure. An early release covering roughly 640 HLA-typed donors comprised roughly 300 gigabases of sequencing data and 65 million to 100 million unique TCR sequences. Among some 410 genotyped donors of the cohort, an average of approximately 240,000 unique TCR beta nucleotide sequences was sequenced per donor, of which about 20% were non-productive. Typing coverage differed by locus: A, B, C, DRB1 and DQB1 were typed in roughly 620-630 donors, DQA1 in 500 to 550, DPA1 in 600 to 610, and DPB1 in around 440. Along with the roughly 610-subject first cohort, a separate validation cohort of 120 different subjects was used. Using immunosequencing, the study profiled T cell repertoires from some 670 subjects and related those repertoires to cytomegalovirus serostatus. All discovery cohort repertoires had been generated using a single sequencing platform. The study combined high-throughput TCR immunosequencing, statistical association of individual TCRs with disease status, and machine learning to predict cytomegalovirus infection status. The genetic ancestry cluster associated with self-reported Caucasian donors included 65% to 90% of the roughly 390 genotyped donors. In the later analysis, no new phenotypic data were used to find candidate immune exposures; instead, reliance was placed on TCR beta sequences and their occurrence across donors. An earlier analysis of around 640 of the donors used high-throughput TCR beta sequencing to judge whether each TCR beta V gene segment behaved as functional or pseudogenic. A few DR-DQ haplotypes were handled as single units for association and clustering because linkage in the cohort was strong. Both class I and class II loci were covered by HLA typing, at four-digit resolution. A later analysis re-analyzed previously published TCR beta repertoires from roughly 690 donors and added high-resolution HLA genotyping to study TCR occurrence patterns. A later genetic analysis took genome-wide SNP genotypes for about 65% of the 666 donors and used that subset as a discovery cohort. Donor age, sex, ethnicity and CMV serostatus were compiled alongside the repertoire data. What the research found in general, with its limitations: This cohort had only TCR beta chains sequenced, and the lack of alpha or paired-chain data limited which features could be detected. Specific HLA alleles were associated with 15,000 to 20,000 TCR beta sequences at a false discovery rate of 0.05 in a later analysis. It was suggested by the authors that the approach could potentially be generalized to other disease states and immunological phenotypes. In vitro tests confirmed that a few of the cytomegalovirus-associated TCR beta chains recognize cytomegalovirus antigens. In both the original and validation cohorts, the classifier was reported to diagnose cytomegalovirus status with high specificity and sensitivity. A further reported finding was that TCR beta sequences accurately predicted the HLA-A and HLA-B alleles for most subjects in the first cohort. A later analysis found that HLA-associated TCR beta chains were more clonally expanded and had lower generation probabilities than equally common non-associated chains. According to a later genetic analysis, donors in an Asian-associated ancestry cluster had fewer N-insertions in productive TCRs than the approximately 610-donor mean. Linkage disequilibrium might explain the correlated functional status among segregating V segments, but an unknown experimental factor could not be excluded. The presence/absence analyses assumed that sequencing depth was roughly uniform across donors, and that assumption may not be true. In a later analysis, the rate of TCR association differed among HLA loci, with DRB1 alleles having the most associated TCRs and HLA-C alleles having the fewest. Across donors, most TCR sequences were observed very rarely, whereas some public TCRs were present in many individuals. A total of 150 or so TCR beta chains were listed by the study as associated with cytomegalovirus. Because HLA typing was missing for some donors at each locus, association tests included only the typed subset. The sequencing pipeline was judged likely to have produced a cluster of highly shared sequence variants as a technical artifact. Because counts were too low, seventeen rarely observed V segments, including chromosome 9 orphons, were excluded from the earlier analysis of 587 of the donors. The only immune exposure information available for the cohort was CMV serostatus. An association between a missense DCLRE1C variant and V-gene and J-gene trimming of TCR beta chains was found in a later genetic analysis and replicated in an independent cohort. Broadly in line with IMGT annotations, most TCR beta V segments showed up in productive rearrangements about 87% or about 30% of the time in an earlier analysis of approximately 600 of the donors. According to a later analysis, parvovirus B19, influenza, CMV and Epstein-Barr virus appeared linked to several top co-occurrence clusters. According to a later analysis, most CMV-associated TCR beta chains appeared to be HLA-restricted, and the HLA associations seemed to be driven largely by CMV exposure. When HLA alleles, especially DR and DQ, strongly co-occurred, attributing TCR associations to individual alleles was difficult.

The cohort comprised 710 or so healthy bone marrow donors. All cohort members were sampled while nominally healthy, although unrecorded immune exposures were likely present. The donor tested CMV seronegative, placing the donor among the 350 or so seronegative members of the cohort. Every donor gave a peripheral blood sample, and the peripheral blood mononuclear cells from that sample were used for TCR beta sequencing. The Qiagen DNeasy Blood Extraction Kit was used to extract genomic DNA from the blood cell samples. The library was produced with the immunoSEQ multiplex PCR assay. The multiplex PCR relied on a mix of 60 forward primers for TCR Vbeta segments and 13 reverse primers for TCR Jbeta segments. The CDR3 region of rearranged TCR beta genes was amplified from genomic DNA with a multiplex PCR assay. Amplified TCR beta libraries were sequenced as 87-base-pair reads on the Illumina HiSeq System. Turning to the authors' computational methods: A later analysis counted 65 million to 90 million unique TCR beta chains across the 670 or so repertoires, and 10 million to 11 million of these chains were shared by at least two donors. A nearest-neighbor algorithm error-corrected the raw reads and collapsed the reads into unique sequences, merging closely related sequences to remove PCR and sequencing errors. V, D and J gene segments were assigned by aligning CDR3 sequences to IMGT reference sequences. Each retained sequence needed at least a six-nucleotide match to both a V gene segment and a J gene segment. Rearrangements were called productive when the CDR3 lacked stop codons and stayed in frame with V and J; all others were non-productive. Following IMGT convention, CDR3 was defined as the stretch from the second conserved V-encoded cysteine to the conserved J-encoded phenylalanine. The earlier analysis of about 570 of the donors excluded any sequence lacking an unambiguous match to a single V gene segment. In an earlier analysis of about 590 of the donors, a V segment was called functional when productive rearrangements were above 56.7%, and segregating when the standard deviation between donors exceeded 5%. To diagnose cytomegalovirus status from the catalog of TCR beta chain sequences, a statistical classification framework was built. In a later analysis, V and J genes were assigned by comparing TCR nucleotide sequences against IMGT/GENE-DB human TR gene sequences. Using the TCRdist pipeline, a later analysis assigned CDR3 sequences along with most-parsimonious VDJ recombination scenarios. A later analysis defined each TCR beta chain by its CDR3 amino acid sequence plus V-gene family, and excluded reads lacking a unique V-gene family. As a way to deal with suspected cross-contamination and a sequencing artifact, a later analysis dropped 450 to 600 nucleotide sequences that were highly shared and had low generation probability. A later analysis calculated a clonal expansion index for each public chain from normalized within-repertoire ranks of inferred template counts. A later analysis computed generation probabilities with a VDJ recombination model fitted to out-of-frame rearrangements, and checked the results against IGoR. In a later analysis, hypergeometric tests were used to score TCR-TCR, TCR-HLA and TCR-CMV co-occurrence, with a repertoire-size bias correction applied to TCR pairs. In a later analysis, false discovery rates were estimated by permuting HLA or CMV assignments 20 times. In a later analysis, co-occurring TCRs were grouped using DBSCAN, with TCRdist sequence similarity added in when clustering inside HLA-allele-positive subsets. For co-occurrence clustering, repertoires with fewer than 30,000 or more than 120,000 public chains were excluded, along with roughly five repertoires with anomalous nucleotide sharing. Here the immuneACCESS table is served through TCRdb, limited to in-frame sequences with V and J called. Missing clones are a known gap in these copies; in checked studies unresolved V genes cover under half, and the rest lacks a known reason. V, J and clone size reflect that table, while D and trimming were determined from the DNA. This sample is represented by more than 110,000 clones; 73% of them were singletons. The ten largest clones capture 1% to 1.5% of the sample.

Material for sequencing was PBMCs. The source is a woman in her forties in good health and CMV-seronegative.

The nucleotides read TGTGCCAGCAGCTCCCCCGAGGTGGACAGTCAAGAGACCCAGTACTTC. This translates into CASSSPEVDSQETQYF. Recombination linked TRBV7-6 to TRBJ2-5; the D gene is possibly TRBD1, with 6 bases matching. The CDR3, cysteine through phenylalanine, is 16 amino acids long. Only CDR3 DNA is held: 48 bases, read in frame from base 1. The V and J ends are trimmed by 4 bases and 2 bases, leaving 17 bases between them. The CDR1 and CDR2 encoded by the germline V gene are SGHVS and FNYEAQ.